One and the same sample provided the 6 T cell receptor beta chains below, sequenced in a study of cytomegalovirus exposure and HLA in healthy donors. Primers for the PCR totalled 60 Vbeta and 13 Jbeta. Produced via immunoSEQ multiplex PCR; TCRdb's table is partial and in-frame only. The repertoire holds 99,000 or so clones, with 70% to 80% as singletons. Sequencing was done on a sample of PBMCs. These receptor sequences come from a man aged 55 to 69 in good health and CMV-seropositive.

V is TRBV18 and J is TRBJ2-7; 7 bases map to TRBD1. The germline gives CDR1 KGHSH, CDR2 LQKENI. Germline trimming cut 7 bases from V and 9 bases from J; bases unmatched to any gene: 12. This CDR3 region has 13 residues. The CDR3 DNA sequence: TGTGCCAGCTTTGACAGGGAGACCCTAGGGCAGTACTTC. Protein sequence: CASFDRETLGQYF.

The rearrangement joins TRBV30 to TRBJ1-5; no clear D gene. The germline V gene encodes CDR1 GTSNPN and CDR2 SVGIG (reference sequence). Trimming shortened V by 2 bases and J by 6 bases, and 11 bases separated the two germline ends. The CDR3 contains 13 residues. CDR3 region: CAWSPKAGQPQHF. CDR3 in DNA: TGTGCCTGGAGTCCCAAGGCGGGTCAGCCCCAGCATTTT.

V is TRBV5-8 and J is TRBJ2-3, with no clear D. The V and J ends lost 4 bases and 5 bases respectively, with 5 bases between them. The CDR3 runs to 11 residues. The germline V gene encodes CDR1 SGHTS and CDR2 YDEGEE. The CDR3 sequence: CASSLVDTQYF. The CDR3 DNA is TGTGCCAGCAGCCTCGTAGATACGCAGTATTTT. The whole variable domain, filled in from reference TRBV5-8 and TRBJ2-3, reads EAGVTQSPTHLIKTRGQQATLRCSPISGHTSVYWYQQALGLGLQFLLWYDEGEERNRGNFPPRFSGRQFPNYSSELNVNALELEDSALYLCASSLVDTQYFGPGTRLTVL.

V is TRBV6-1 and J is TRBJ1-4; D gene uncertain. This CDR3 spans 14 amino acids. Trimming left V 1 base short and J 4 bases short, with 7 bases between. Germline assignment: CDR1 MNHNS and CDR2 SASEGT. This CDR3 is CASSEGGYNEKLFF. The CDR3 DNA follows: TGTGCCAGCAGTGAAGGCGGCTATAATGAAAAACTGTTTTTT.

The V gene is TRBV27, the J gene TRBJ2-5; D might be TRBD1 (7 bases). Germline CDR1 and CDR2: MNHEY and SMNVEV (reference sequence). V was clipped by 4 bases and J by 5 bases, with 17 bases between them. The CDR3 length is 15 residues. The CDR3 loop reads CASSSRQGRGETQYF. The CDR3 DNA is TGTGCCAGCAGTTCGCGACAGGGTCGGGGGGAGACCCAGTACTTC.

The chain is built from TRBV27 and TRBJ1-4; no firm D call. CDR1 and CDR2 (germline): MNHEY, SMNVEV (reference sequence). The V and J ends lost 2 bases and 0 bases respectively, with 4 bases between them. This CDR3 comprises 14 residues. The CDR3 here is CASSLEATNEKLFF. The CDR3 DNA reads TGTGCCAGCAGTTTAGAGGCAACTAATGAAAAACTGTTTTTT.